Each of the 14 T cell receptor beta chains below was sequenced from the same sample in a study of control samples from healthy donors and cancer patients. Sequenced by immunoSEQ multiplex PCR; TCRdb stores in-frame clones only, minus some. The table lists 100,000 to 150,000 clones, approximately 89% of them singletons. Material: blood. The source is a man aged 18 to 29 in good health.

The V and J genes are TRBV2 and TRBJ1-5, with D possibly TRBD1 on 5 matching bases. Germline V gene sequence: CDR1 SNHLY, CDR2 FYNNEI. Trimming left V 5 bases short and J 13 bases short, with 15 bases between. This CDR3 has 12 amino acids. In DNA form, the CDR3 reads TGTGCCAGCAGTCCAAACCGGGGACCTCAGCATTTT. Translation: CASSPNRGPQHF.

The CDR3 loop is CASMQLGANVLTF. In nucleotides, the CDR3 is TGTGCCAGCATGCAGCTCGGGGCCAACGTCCTGACTTTC. The chain uses TRBV27 and TRBJ2-6; D not certain. V lost 7 bases and J lost 4, with 8 bases in between. CDR3 size: 13 residues. Per germline, CDR1 MNHEY and CDR2 SMNVEV (reference sequence).

The chain is built from TRBV9 and TRBJ2-3, with a tentative D call TRBD1 (5 bases). V gave up 6 bases and J gave up 4 bases, with 15 bases separating them. The CDR3 runs to 14 residues. Germline lookup yields CDR1 SGDLS and CDR2 YYNGEE. Written as DNA, the CDR3 is TGTGCCAGCACCCTTGGTCTGGGGCCAGATACGCAGTATTTT. Translating it yields CASTLGLGPDTQYF.

The V call is TRBV3-1 (or the pseudogene TRBV3-2), the J call TRBJ2-6; D is ambiguous. CDR3 size: 17 residues. The V and J ends lost 0 bases and 2 bases respectively, with 11 bases between them. Germline lookup yields CDR1 LGHDT and CDR2 YNNKEL (reference sequence). The CDR3 reads CASSQDRRATGANVLTF. The CDR3, as DNA: TGTGCCAGCAGCCAAGATCGCCGGGCGACTGGGGCCAACGTCCTGACTTTC.

This clone has more than one count but fewer than ten. Germline is not matched at one junction end, which may reflect a read error. The V call is TRBV7-9, the J call TRBJ2-7; TRBD1 agrees at 9 bases. The CDR3 is made up of 13 amino acids. Per the germline V gene, CDR1 is SEHNR and CDR2 is FQNEAQ (reference sequence). CDR3 amino acids: CASSLNEGGTGCF. Written as DNA, the CDR3 is TGTGCCAGCAGCTTAAATGAAGGCGGGACAGGGTGCTTC.

The chain joins TRBV5-4 to TRBJ1-2, with TRBD1 as a possible D gene (6 bases). The CDR3 has 14 residues. V was shortened by 4 bases and J by 2 bases, with 12 bases between the two germline ends. Germline values: CDR1 SGHNT, CDR2 YYREEE (reference sequence). CDR3 nucleotides: TGTGCCAGCAGCCCACCGGACAGCAACTATGGCTACACCTTC. As protein: CASSPPDSNYGYTF.

This clone has just a few counts. The J gene is TRBJ2-5, the V gene TRBV11-3, with a tentative D call TRBD2 (6 bases). The germline V and J ends were trimmed by 5 bases and 0 bases, with 13 bases remaining between them. The CDR3 is 15 residues long. The V gene's germline CDR1 is SGHNT and CDR2 YENEEA. CDR3 loop: CASSTAWGDQETQYF. The CDR3 region has the DNA TGTGCCAGCAGCACTGCCTGGGGGGACCAAGAGACCCAGTACTTC. The whole variable domain, remainder taken from reference TRBV11-3 and TRBJ2-5, is EAGVVQSPRYKIIEKKQPVAFWCNPISGHNTLYWYLQNLGQGPELLIRYENEEAVDDSQLPKDRFSAERLKGVDSTLKIQPAELGDSAVYLCASSTAWGDQETQYFGPGTRLLVL.

The V gene is TRBV10-1, the J gene TRBJ2-3; D unclear. CDR3 length: 17 residues. Trimming cost V 4 bases and J 2 bases, with 19 bases left between them. Germline V gene lookup returns CDR1 WNHNN and CDR2 SYGVQD (reference sequence). CDR3 sequence: CASSAVILAAHTDTQYF. CDR3 coding DNA: TGCGCCAGCAGTGCCGTTATTCTTGCGGCCCACACAGATACGCAGTATTTT.

J is TRBJ1-4 and V is TRBV7-9; 9 nucleotides match TRBD1. The junction had 5 bases not matched to a gene; V was cut back by 3 bases and J by 6 bases. This CDR3 contains 15 residues. The V gene's germline CDR1 is SEHNR and CDR2 FQNEAQ (reference sequence). As DNA, the CDR3 is TGTGCCAGCAGCTTCAGGACAGGGGTTGATGAAAAACTGTTTTTT. It translates to CASSFRTGVDEKLFF.

The chain has TRBV5-8 and TRBJ2-7; either TRBD1 or TRBD2 may fit D (5 bases each). Trimming shortened V by 4 bases and J by 6 bases, and 17 bases separated the two germline ends. Germline V gives CDR1 SGHTS, CDR2 YDEGEE. The CDR3 is 14 amino acids. The CDR3 sequence is CASSPRDGLSEQYF. The DNA of the CDR3 is TGTGCCAGCAGCCCTCGGGACGGACTCTCCGAGCAGTACTTC.

V usage is TRBV4-1 and J usage is TRBJ1-1; D is perhaps TRBD1 (5 bases). The V gene's germline CDR1 is MGHRA and CDR2 YSYEKL. V dropped 0 bases and J dropped 4 bases, with 12 bases sitting between them. The CDR3 loop spans 15 amino acids. The CDR3 nucleotides read TGCGCCAGCAGCCAAGACGGGGGGAGAGGCACTGAAGCTTTCTTT. This translates into CASSQDGGRGTEAFF.

The rearrangement uses TRBV2 and TRBJ1-5; D remains unclear. From germline, CDR1 is SNHLY and CDR2 FYNNEI. There are 12 residues in the CDR3. With 5 bases removed from V and 9 bases from J, the gap between germline ends came to 11 bases. CDR3 DNA: TGTGCCAGCAGTCCGGACCTAGCGCCCCAGCATTTT. This translates into CASSPDLAPQHF. Complete variable domain (other parts from reference TRBV2 and TRBJ1-5): EPEVTQTPSHQVTQMGQEVILRCVPISNHLYFYWYRQILGQKVEFLVSFYNNEISEKSEIFDDQFSVERPDGSNFTLKIRSTKLEDSAMYFCASSPDLAPQHFGDGTRLSIL.

V and J are TRBV7-8 and TRBJ1-5, with D possibly being TRBD1 (5 bases). Deletions cut 3 bases from V and 3 bases from J, with 9 bases between. This CDR3 has 14 residues. Germline V gene sequence: CDR1 SGHVS, CDR2 FQNEAQ. CDR3 DNA sequence: TGTGCCAGCAGCTTGGGGACCTTCAATCAGCCCCAGCATTTT. Protein: CASSLGTFNQPQHF.

As for this clone: Other DNA sequences within the sample encode an identical CDR3. The gene calls are TRBV12-3 or TRBV12-4 and TRBJ2-7; tentatively, D is TRBD1 (5 bases). V lost 1 base and J 3 bases, leaving 7 bases between the germline ends. This CDR3 contains 13 residues. The CDR3 bases are TGTGCCAGCAGTTTAGACAGGAGCTACGAGCAGTACTTC. Protein: CASSLDRSYEQYF.